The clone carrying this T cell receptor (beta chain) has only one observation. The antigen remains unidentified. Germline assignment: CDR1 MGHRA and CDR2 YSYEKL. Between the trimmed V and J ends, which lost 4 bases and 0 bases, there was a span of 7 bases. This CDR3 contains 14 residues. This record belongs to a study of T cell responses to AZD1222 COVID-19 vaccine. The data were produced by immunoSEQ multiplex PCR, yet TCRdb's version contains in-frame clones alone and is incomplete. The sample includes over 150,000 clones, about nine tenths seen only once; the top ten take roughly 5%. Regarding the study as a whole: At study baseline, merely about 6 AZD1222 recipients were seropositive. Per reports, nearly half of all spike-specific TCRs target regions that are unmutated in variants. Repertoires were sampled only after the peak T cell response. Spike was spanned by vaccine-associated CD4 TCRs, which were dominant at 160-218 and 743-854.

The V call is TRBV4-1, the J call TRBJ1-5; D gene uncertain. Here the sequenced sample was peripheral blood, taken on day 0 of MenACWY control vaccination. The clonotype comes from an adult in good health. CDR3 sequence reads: CASSPNPSNQPQHF. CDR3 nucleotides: TGCGCCAGCAGCCCGAACCCTAGCAATCAGCCCCAGCATTTT.